The sample holds a few counts of the clone carrying this T cell receptor beta chain. In TCRdb, the RT-PCR reads were re-called with MiXCR into one record per CDR3 protein. The sample includes about 680,000 distinct CDR3 sequences, over 12% seen only once; the top ten take around 3.3%. Trimming took 0 bases from V and 0 from J, leaving 12 bases between them. CDR1 and CDR2 from the germline V gene are DFQATT and SNEGSKA (reference sequence). The CDR3 consists of 16 residues. The chain joins TRBV20-1 to TRBJ1-5; the D is unclear. The TCR sequence derives from a female donor in good health, serving as a healthy control. Sequenced input: memory CD4+ T cells from blood. DNA for the CDR3: TGCAGTGCTAGAGATACCGGGGATTATAGCAATCAGCCCCAGCATTTT. Translated, it gives CSARDTGDYSNQPQHF.